A selection of T cell receptor beta chains follows, all from one sample in a study of tumor-infiltrating lymphocytes in localized non-small cell lung cancer. Data came from immunoSEQ multiplex PCR; TCRdb stores just in-frame clones and leaves some out. There are about 21,000 clones in the sample; 80% occur only once, and roughly 3.5% lies in the top ten. Sequencing used lung tumor tissue. These receptors were obtained from a human donor with non-small cell lung cancer. The CDR3 runs from the conserved cysteine through the conserved F or W. Fields, in order: clone size, V gene, D gene, J gene, CDR3 DNA, CDR3 protein. A D gene is named only where the DNA matches it firmly. Clone size, where shown, is once, few, many, or a class for clones that have expanded.

abundance: .; v_gene: TRBV6-1; d_gene: TRBD1; j_gene: TRBJ2-7; CDR3nt: TGTGCCAGCAAGGGACAGGCTCTATACGAGCAGTACTTC; CDR3aa: CASKGQALYEQYF
abundance: .; v_gene: TRBV29-1; d_gene: .; j_gene: TRBJ2-5; CDR3nt: TGCAGCGTTTACCTAGGGGAGACCCAGTACTTC; CDR3aa: CSVYLGETQYF
abundance: .; v_gene: TRBV28; d_gene: TRBD1; j_gene: TRBJ2-7; CDR3nt: TGTGCCAGCAGGTCCACAGGGGGCCACGAGCAGTACTTC; CDR3aa: CASRSTGGHEQYF
abundance: .; v_gene: TRBV4-1; d_gene: TRBD1; j_gene: TRBJ1-2; CDR3nt: TGCGCCAGCAGCCAAGATAACAGGGGGTTCTATGGCTACACCTTC; CDR3aa: CASSQDNRGFYGYTF
abundance: .; v_gene: TRBV2; d_gene: .; j_gene: TRBJ2-5; CDR3nt: TGTGCCAGCAGTCCGACACTAGGCCAAGAGACCCAGTACTTC; CDR3aa: CASSPTLGQETQYF
abundance: once; v_gene: TRBV5-5; d_gene: TRBD1; j_gene: TRBJ2-2; CDR3nt: TGTGCCAGCAGTTCCGGGACAGCGAACACCGGGGAGCTGTTTTTT; CDR3aa: CASSSGTANTGELFF
abundance: .; v_gene: TRBV29-1; d_gene: .; j_gene: TRBJ2-3; CDR3nt: TGCAGCGTCCCCCATCCGACAGGAGAGTTCACAGATACGCAGTATTTT; CDR3aa: CSVPHPTGEFTDTQYF
abundance: .; v_gene: TRBV18; d_gene: .; j_gene: TRBJ2-7; CDR3nt: TGTGCCAGCTCACCACCAGCAACCTACGAGCAGTACTTC; CDR3aa: CASSPPATYEQYF
abundance: .; v_gene: TRBV7-8; d_gene: .; j_gene: TRBJ1-2; CDR3nt: TGTGCCAGCAGCTTAGGGGCAGGCGCCTCTAACTATGGCTACACCTTC; CDR3aa: CASSLGAGASNYGYTF
abundance: .; v_gene: TRBV30; d_gene: .; j_gene: TRBJ1-5; CDR3nt: TGTGCCTGGGGAGGCTGGGACAACAATCAGCCCCAGCATTTT; CDR3aa: CAWGGWDNNQPQHF
abundance: .; v_gene: TRBV19; d_gene: .; j_gene: TRBJ1-5; CDR3nt: TGTGCCAGTAGGGTTGTGGGAACAGGCCATTATAGCAATCAGCCCCAGCATTTT; CDR3aa: CASRVVGTGHYSNQPQHF
abundance: .; v_gene: TRBV11-2; d_gene: .; j_gene: TRBJ1-3; CDR3nt: TGTGCCAGCAGCTTGGGGGGGACCTTCGGAAACACCATATATTTT; CDR3aa: CASSLGGTFGNTIYF
abundance: .; v_gene: TRBV5-5; d_gene: TRBD1; j_gene: TRBJ1-3; CDR3nt: TGTGCCAGCAGCTTGGCACTCGGGACAGGGTTAGGCTCTGGAAACACCATATATTTT; CDR3aa: CASSLALGTGLGSGNTIYF
abundance: .; v_gene: TRBV21-1; d_gene: .; j_gene: TRBJ2-5; CDR3nt: TGTGCCAGCAGCAAAGGGGTAGGACGAGAGACCCAGTACTTC; CDR3aa: CASSKGVGRETQYF
abundance: .; v_gene: TRBV4-3; d_gene: TRBD1; j_gene: TRBJ2-7; CDR3nt: TGCGCCAGCAGCCGAGTGGACAGGGGAGCCTACGAGCAGTACTTC; CDR3aa: CASSRVDRGAYEQYF
abundance: .; v_gene: TRBV4-3; d_gene: .; j_gene: TRBJ1-2; CDR3nt: TGCGCCAGCAGCCAAGATTTGGGCAGATTTACCGCGAACTATGGCTACACCTTC; CDR3aa: CASSQDLGRFTANYGYTF
abundance: few; v_gene: TRBV19; d_gene: TRBD2; j_gene: TRBJ2-7; CDR3nt: TGTGCCAGTGGTCGGGGGGAATACGAGCAGTACTTC; CDR3aa: CASGRGEYEQYF
abundance: .; v_gene: TRBV11-2; d_gene: TRBD1; j_gene: TRBJ1-1; CDR3nt: TGTGCCAGCAGCTTAGTTGGCAGGGGGCAATGGTCGGGTGAAGCTTTCTTT; CDR3aa: CASSLVGRGQWSGEAFF
abundance: few; v_gene: TRBV15; d_gene: .; j_gene: TRBJ2-7; CDR3nt: TGTGCCACCAGCAGAGGGGGCCCCTCCGACGAGCAGTACTTC; CDR3aa: CATSRGGPSDEQYF
abundance: few; v_gene: TRBV30; d_gene: .; j_gene: TRBJ1-4; CDR3nt: TGTGCCTGGACGCGTGGGGCCGCGACTAATGAAAAACTGTTTTTT; CDR3aa: CAWTRGAATNEKLFF
abundance: .; v_gene: TRBV5-6; d_gene: .; j_gene: TRBJ2-5; CDR3nt: TGTGCCAGCAGGAGAAGTAGGGGCGAGACCCAGTACTTC; CDR3aa: CASRRSRGETQYF
abundance: .; v_gene: TRBV5-1; d_gene: TRBD1; j_gene: TRBJ2-3; CDR3nt: TGCGCCAGCAGCTATGACAGGGGGAGCACAGATACGCAGTATTTT; CDR3aa: CASSYDRGSTDTQYF
abundance: .; v_gene: TRBV2; d_gene: .; j_gene: TRBJ2-5; CDR3nt: TGTGCCAGCATGAGACCAGGCGAAGAGACCCAGTACTTC; CDR3aa: CASMRPGEETQYF
abundance: once; v_gene: TRBV5-5; d_gene: .; j_gene: TRBJ1-5; CDR3nt: TGTGCCAGCAGCCTGGACCCGGGGATTAGCAATCAGCCCCAGCATTTT; CDR3aa: CASSLDPGISNQPQHF
abundance: .; v_gene: TRBV4-3; d_gene: .; j_gene: TRBJ2-6; CDR3nt: TGCGCCAGCAGCCAAGAATTAATAGTGGACGGATTTTCTGGGGCCAACGTCCTGACTTTC; CDR3aa: CASSQELIVDGFSGANVLTF
abundance: .; v_gene: TRBV7-2; d_gene: .; j_gene: TRBJ2-5; CDR3nt: TGTGCCAGCAGGCAGGGGAGTGGCGAGACCCAGTACTTC; CDR3aa: CASRQGSGETQYF
abundance: .; v_gene: TRBV4-3; d_gene: TRBD2; j_gene: TRBJ2-1; CDR3nt: TGCGCCAGCAGCCAAGATTACGGGAGGTTCTCCTACAATGAGCAGTTCTTC; CDR3aa: CASSQDYGRFSYNEQFF
abundance: .; v_gene: TRBV18; d_gene: TRBD1; j_gene: TRBJ1-5; CDR3nt: TGTGCCAGCTCACCAGTGGAGGGGGCCGAACGGCCCCAGCATTTT; CDR3aa: CASSPVEGAERPQHF
abundance: .; v_gene: TRBV6-5; d_gene: .; j_gene: TRBJ2-5; CDR3nt: TGTGCCAGCAGGGGACTGTACCAAGAGACCCAGTACTTC; CDR3aa: CASRGLYQETQYF
abundance: .; v_gene: TRBV4-2; d_gene: TRBD2; j_gene: TRBJ2-7; CDR3nt: TGTGCCAGCAGCCAAGATCGGGGGGGGCGGGAGCAGTACTTC; CDR3aa: CASSQDRGGREQYF
abundance: .; v_gene: TRBV11-2; d_gene: .; j_gene: TRBJ1-1; CDR3nt: TGTGCCAGTGGGGAGGGGGGATATTCTGGGTATCTGGCCGAAGCTTTCTTT; CDR3aa: CASGEGGYSGYLAEAFF
abundance: few; v_gene: TRBV6-4; d_gene: .; j_gene: TRBJ2-7; CDR3nt: TGTGCCAGCAGTGAGGAGGCAGGGGGGTCCTACGAGCAGTACTTC; CDR3aa: CASSEEAGGSYEQYF
abundance: few; v_gene: TRBV5-1; d_gene: TRBD1; j_gene: TRBJ2-7; CDR3nt: TGCGCCAGCAGCTTGGGGAGACCGGGACAGACCTCCTACGAGCAGTACTTC; CDR3aa: CASSLGRPGQTSYEQYF
abundance: .; v_gene: TRBV7-2; d_gene: .; j_gene: TRBJ1-2; CDR3nt: TGTGCCAGCAGCTTTGGGACAAGTAGTGGTGGCTACACCTTC; CDR3aa: CASSFGTSSGGYTF
abundance: .; v_gene: TRBV15; d_gene: .; j_gene: TRBJ1-5; CDR3nt: TGTGCCACCAGCAGAGATCCAGGGATCAATCAGCCCCAGCATTTT; CDR3aa: CATSRDPGINQPQHF
abundance: .; v_gene: TRBV27; d_gene: TRBD2; j_gene: TRBJ2-3; CDR3nt: TGTGCCAGCAGTTGGGGACTAGCAACAGATACGCAGTATTTT; CDR3aa: CASSWGLATDTQYF
abundance: .; v_gene: TRBV11-3; d_gene: .; j_gene: TRBJ1-2; CDR3nt: TGTGCCAGCAGCCCTTCAGGGAATGGCTACACCTTC; CDR3aa: CASSPSGNGYTF
abundance: few; v_gene: TRBV7-3; d_gene: .; j_gene: TRBJ2-7; CDR3nt: TGTGCCAGCAGCCCACAGCCGGGGGCGGAGCAGTACTTC; CDR3aa: CASSPQPGAEQYF
abundance: .; v_gene: TRBV5-1; d_gene: .; j_gene: TRBJ1-1; CDR3nt: TGCGCCAGCAGCTTGGATGCCAGGGACACTGAAGCTTTCTTT; CDR3aa: CASSLDARDTEAFF